This T cell receptor beta chain was sequenced for a study of spatial heterogeneity in lung cancer. In the study overall: Alpha-chain sequences were consistently detected in smaller numbers than beta-chain sequences. TCR and UMI combinations that were unique each appeared, on average, more than ten times in raw reads.

The time point was: sample taken at primary tumor resection. Whole RNA was taken from tumor, nontumor lung or frozen PBMC; it was then sequenced unsorted. This clonotype was counted a few times. Its matching antigen is unknown. TCRdb analysed the 5' RACE reads with MiXCR anew, one entry per CDR3 protein. The data hold 20,000 to 30,000 distinct CDR3 sequences, with about 9.3% observed a single time. Study findings and constraints: Tumor mutation counts were tracked by expanded intratumoral alpha and beta TCR counts.

V dropped 0 bases and J dropped 6; count of bases not matched to a gene: 8. The CDR3 runs to 16 residues. The germline CDR1 and CDR2 sequences are LGHNA and YNFKEQ. The chain has TRBV4-2 and TRBJ2-3, with 8 bases aligning to TRBD1. The source of this sequence is a male donor with early-stage non-small cell lung cancer. Sequencing used lung tumor tissue, obtained at surgery. CDR3 residues: CASSQDKGAGGDTQYF. The DNA for the CDR3 is TGTGCCAGCAGCCAAGATAAAGGAGCAGGGGGCGATACGCAGTATTTT.